What follows are 6 T cell receptor beta chains derived from one specimen sequenced in a study of identical twins. In TCRdb, the 5' RACE reads were re-called with MiXCR into one record per CDR3 protein. The data contain approximately 590,000 distinct CDR3 sequences, 9.5% to 10% of them seen just once; the ten biggest clones take up more than 2.5%. This sample was also put to use in a study of yellow fever vaccine responses in identical twins.

Sequencing input: PBMCs. The receptors shown here come from a woman aged 18-29 years in good health.

This clonotype was counted many times. The rearrangement uses TRBV3-1 and TRBJ2-7; possible D gene TRBD2, 6 bases. Between the trimmed V and J ends, which lost 9 bases and 2 bases, there was a span of 11 bases. This CDR3 is built from 12 residues. Germline V CDR1 and CDR2: LGHDT, YNNKEL (reference sequence). As DNA, the CDR3 is TGTGCCAGTAGTCCGGGAGCCTACGAGCAGTACTTC. Translated: CASSPGAYEQYF.

This clonotype was counted many times. The chain combines TRBV29-1 with TRBJ2-3; 14 nucleotides align to TRBD2. The CDR3 runs to 18 residues. Germline CDR1 and CDR2: SQVTM and ANQGSEA. The ends lost 4 bases at V and 4 bases at J; junction bases unmatched: 13. The CDR3 spells CSVVVVGTSGSRPDTQYF. The CDR3 DNA reads TGCAGCGTTGTCGTTGTCGGGACTAGCGGGAGTCGCCCAGATACGCAGTATTTT.

The V and J genes are TRBV2 and TRBJ2-3; D possibly corresponds to TRBD2 (6 bases). CDR1 and CDR2 from the germline V gene are SNHLY and FYNNEI. There are 15 residues in the CDR3. With 0 bases removed from V and 4 bases from J, the gap between germline ends came to 11 bases. CDR3 loop: CASSEAQGLPDTQYF. CDR3 in DNA: TGTGCCAGCAGTGAAGCGCAAGGACTACCAGATACGCAGTATTTT. Combining the CDR3 with reference TRBV2 and TRBJ2-3 gives the whole variable domain EPEVTQTPSHQVTQMGQEVILRCVPISNHLYFYWYRQILGQKVEFLVSFYNNEISEKSEIFDDQFSVERPDGSNFTLKIRSTKLEDSAMYFCASSEAQGLPDTQYFGPGTRLTVL.

This clonotype was observed many times. The chain is built from TRBV18 and TRBJ2-3; possible D gene TRBD1, 6 bases. The CDR3 spans 15 residues. V dropped 2 bases and J dropped 4 bases, with 13 bases sitting between them. The germline V gene has CDR1 KGHSH and CDR2 LQKENI. The CDR3 sequence: CASSPDRPGADTQYF. The CDR3 nucleotides are TGTGCCAGCTCACCAGACAGGCCGGGCGCAGATACGCAGTATTTT.

This clonotype was counted a few times. V usage is TRBV7-2 and J usage is TRBJ2-7; the D is unclear. The CDR3 consists of 15 residues. Germline V gene sequence: CDR1 SGHTA, CDR2 FQGNSA. V dropped 3 bases and J dropped 0 bases, with 12 bases sitting between them. CDR3 nucleotides: TGTGCCAGCAGCTTTTTGGGAACACTCTCCTACGAGCAGTACTTC. Amino acid sequence: CASSFLGTLSYEQYF.

This clonotype occurred a few times. CDR3: CASSSGDRVNEKLFF. CDR3 bases: TGTGCCAGCAGCTCCGGCGACAGGGTAAATGAAAAACTGTTTTTT. The chain links TRBV7-2 to TRBJ1-4; TRBD1 aligns across 7 bases. Germline V gene data show CDR1 as SGHTA and CDR2 as FQGNSA. The V gene end was trimmed by 4 bases and the J gene end by 5 bases; junction bases not matched to a gene: 7. The CDR3 has 15 residues.